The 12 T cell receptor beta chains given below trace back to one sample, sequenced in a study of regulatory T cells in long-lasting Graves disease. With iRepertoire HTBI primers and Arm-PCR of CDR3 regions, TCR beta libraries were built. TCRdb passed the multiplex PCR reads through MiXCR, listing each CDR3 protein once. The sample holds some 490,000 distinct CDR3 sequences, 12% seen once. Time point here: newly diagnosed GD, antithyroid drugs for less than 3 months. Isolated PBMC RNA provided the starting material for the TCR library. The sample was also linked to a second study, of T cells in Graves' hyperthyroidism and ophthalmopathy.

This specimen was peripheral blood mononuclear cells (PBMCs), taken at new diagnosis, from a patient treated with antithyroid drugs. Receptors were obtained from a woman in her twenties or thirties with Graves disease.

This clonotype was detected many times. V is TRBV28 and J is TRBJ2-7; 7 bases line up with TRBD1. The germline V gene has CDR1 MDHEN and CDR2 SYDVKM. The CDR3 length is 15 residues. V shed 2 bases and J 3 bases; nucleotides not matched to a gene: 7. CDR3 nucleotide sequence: TGTGCCAGCAGTTTACAGTTGACAGGGTTCTACGAGCAGTACTTC. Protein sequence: CASSLQLTGFYEQYF.

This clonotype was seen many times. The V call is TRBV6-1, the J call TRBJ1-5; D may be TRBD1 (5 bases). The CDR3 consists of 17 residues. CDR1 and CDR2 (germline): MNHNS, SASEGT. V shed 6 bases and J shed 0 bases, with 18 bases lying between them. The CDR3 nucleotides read TGTGCCAGCAGCCTTCAACTGGGACGGTATAGCAATCAGCCCCAGCATTTT. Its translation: CASSLQLGRYSNQPQHF.

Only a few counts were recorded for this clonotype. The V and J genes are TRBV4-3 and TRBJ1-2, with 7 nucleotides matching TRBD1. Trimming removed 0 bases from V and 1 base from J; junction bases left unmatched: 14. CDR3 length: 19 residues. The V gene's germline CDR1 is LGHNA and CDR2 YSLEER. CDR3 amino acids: CASSQDTGEDDIVNYGYTF. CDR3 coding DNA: TGCGCCAGCAGCCAAGATACAGGGGAGGATGACATCGTTAACTATGGCTACACCTTC.

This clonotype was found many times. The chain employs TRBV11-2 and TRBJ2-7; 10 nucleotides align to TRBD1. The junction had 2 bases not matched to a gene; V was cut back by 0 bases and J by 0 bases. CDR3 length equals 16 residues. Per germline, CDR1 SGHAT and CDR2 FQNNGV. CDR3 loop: CASSLDRQGASYEQYF. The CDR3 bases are TGTGCCAGCAGCTTAGATAGACAGGGGGCCTCCTACGAGCAGTACTTC. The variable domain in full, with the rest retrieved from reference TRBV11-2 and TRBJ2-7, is EAGVAQSPRYKIIEKRQSVAFWCNPISGHATLYWYQQILGQGPKLLIQFQNNGVVDDSQLPKDRFSAERLKGVDSTLKIQPAKLEDSAVYLCASSLDRQGASYEQYFGPGTRLTVT.

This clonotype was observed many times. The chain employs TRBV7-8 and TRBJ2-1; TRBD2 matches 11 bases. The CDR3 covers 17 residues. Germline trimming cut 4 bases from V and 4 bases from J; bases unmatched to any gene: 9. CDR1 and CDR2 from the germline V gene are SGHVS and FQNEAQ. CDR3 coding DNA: TGTGCCAGCAGCTCAGAGTTAGCGGGAGGGCTGTACAATGAGCAGTTCTTC. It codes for CASSSELAGGLYNEQFF.

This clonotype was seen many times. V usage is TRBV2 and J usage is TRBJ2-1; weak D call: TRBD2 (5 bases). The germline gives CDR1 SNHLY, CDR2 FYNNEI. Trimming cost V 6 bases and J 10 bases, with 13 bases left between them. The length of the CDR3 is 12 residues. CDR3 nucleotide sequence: TGTGCCAGCAGCGTCCGTGAGCGGGAGCAGTTCTTC. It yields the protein CASSVREREQFF.

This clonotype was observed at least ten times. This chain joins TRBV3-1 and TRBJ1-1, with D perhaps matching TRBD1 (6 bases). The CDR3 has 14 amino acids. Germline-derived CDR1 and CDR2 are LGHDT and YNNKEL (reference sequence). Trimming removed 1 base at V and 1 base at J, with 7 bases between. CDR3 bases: TGTGCCAGCAGCCAAGGGACAGCGAACACTGAAGCTTTCTTT. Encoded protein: CASSQGTANTEAFF.

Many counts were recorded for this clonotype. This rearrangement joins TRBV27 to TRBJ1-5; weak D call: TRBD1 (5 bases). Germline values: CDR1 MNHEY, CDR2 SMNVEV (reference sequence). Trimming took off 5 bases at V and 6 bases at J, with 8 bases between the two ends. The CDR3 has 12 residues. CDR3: CASSGTGQPQHF. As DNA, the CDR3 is TGTGCCAGCAGTGGGACGGGTCAGCCCCAGCATTTT.

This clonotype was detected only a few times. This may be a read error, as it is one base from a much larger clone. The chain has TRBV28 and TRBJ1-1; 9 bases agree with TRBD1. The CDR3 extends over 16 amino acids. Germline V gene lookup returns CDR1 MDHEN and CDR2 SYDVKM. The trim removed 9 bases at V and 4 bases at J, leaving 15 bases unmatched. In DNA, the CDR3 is TGTGCCAGAAGTCCCCCCTCCGGACAGGGGAGCACTGAAGCTTTCTTT. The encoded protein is CARSPPSGQGSTEAFF.

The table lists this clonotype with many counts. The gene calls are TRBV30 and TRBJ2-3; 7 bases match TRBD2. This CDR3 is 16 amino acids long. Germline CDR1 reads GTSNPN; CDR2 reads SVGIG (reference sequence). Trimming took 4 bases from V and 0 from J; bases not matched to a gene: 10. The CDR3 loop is CAWTKSGIWSTDTQYF. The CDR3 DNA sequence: TGTGCCTGGACCAAAAGCGGGATCTGGAGCACAGATACGCAGTATTTT. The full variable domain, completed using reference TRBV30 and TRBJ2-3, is SQTIHQWPATLVQPVGSPLSLECTVEGTSNPNLYWYRQAAGRGLQLLFYSVGIGQISSEVPQNLSASRPQDRQFILSSKKLLLSDSGFYLCAWTKSGIWSTDTQYFGPGTRLTVL.

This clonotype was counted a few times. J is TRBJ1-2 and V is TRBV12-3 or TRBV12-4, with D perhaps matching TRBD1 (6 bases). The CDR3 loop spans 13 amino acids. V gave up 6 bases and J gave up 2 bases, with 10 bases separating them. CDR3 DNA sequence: TGTGCCAGCAGGGAGGGGGGGAACTATGGCTACACCTTC. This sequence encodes CASREGGNYGYTF.

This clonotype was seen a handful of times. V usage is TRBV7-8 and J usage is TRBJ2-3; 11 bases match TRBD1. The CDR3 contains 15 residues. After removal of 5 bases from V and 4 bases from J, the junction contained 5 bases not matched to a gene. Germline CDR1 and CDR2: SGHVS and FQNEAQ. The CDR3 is CASSQGTGGADTQYF. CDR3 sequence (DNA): TGTGCCAGCAGCCAAGGGACAGGGGGGGCAGATACGCAGTATTTT.